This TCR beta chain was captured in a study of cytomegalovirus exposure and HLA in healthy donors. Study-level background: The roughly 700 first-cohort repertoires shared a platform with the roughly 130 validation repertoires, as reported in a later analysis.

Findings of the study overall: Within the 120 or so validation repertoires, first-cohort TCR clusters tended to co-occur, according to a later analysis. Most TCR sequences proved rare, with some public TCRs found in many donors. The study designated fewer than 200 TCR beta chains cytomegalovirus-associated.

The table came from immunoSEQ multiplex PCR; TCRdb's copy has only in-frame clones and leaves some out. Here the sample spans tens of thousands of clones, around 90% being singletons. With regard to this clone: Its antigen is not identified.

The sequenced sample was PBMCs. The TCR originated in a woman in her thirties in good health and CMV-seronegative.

In nucleotides, the CDR3 is TGTGCCAGCAGCAAATCAGGAAGCAATCAGCCCCAGCATTTT. It translates to CASSKSGSNQPQHF. The chain combines TRBV21-1 with TRBJ1-5; the D call in the table, TRBD1, was not verified against the DNA. TRBV21-1 is recorded as a pseudogene. There are 14 residues in the CDR3.